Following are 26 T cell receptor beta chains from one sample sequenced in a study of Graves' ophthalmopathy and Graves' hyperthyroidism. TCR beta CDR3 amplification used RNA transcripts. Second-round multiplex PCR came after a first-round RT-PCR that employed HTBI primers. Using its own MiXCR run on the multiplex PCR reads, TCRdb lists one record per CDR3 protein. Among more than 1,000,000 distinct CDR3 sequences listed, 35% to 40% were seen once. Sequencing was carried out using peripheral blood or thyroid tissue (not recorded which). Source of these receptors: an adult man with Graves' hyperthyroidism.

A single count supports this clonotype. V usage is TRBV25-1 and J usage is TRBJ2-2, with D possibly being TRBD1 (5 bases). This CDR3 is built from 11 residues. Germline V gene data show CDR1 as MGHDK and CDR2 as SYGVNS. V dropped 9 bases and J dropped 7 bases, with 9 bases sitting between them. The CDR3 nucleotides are TGTGCCAGTCAGGGTCACGGGGAGCTGTTTTTT. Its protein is CASQGHGELFF.

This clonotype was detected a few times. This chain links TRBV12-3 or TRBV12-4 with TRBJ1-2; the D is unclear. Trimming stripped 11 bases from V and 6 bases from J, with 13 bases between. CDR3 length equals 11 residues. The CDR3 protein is CAWTRRDGYTF. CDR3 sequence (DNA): TGTGCCTGGACCCGGAGGGATGGCTACACCTTC.

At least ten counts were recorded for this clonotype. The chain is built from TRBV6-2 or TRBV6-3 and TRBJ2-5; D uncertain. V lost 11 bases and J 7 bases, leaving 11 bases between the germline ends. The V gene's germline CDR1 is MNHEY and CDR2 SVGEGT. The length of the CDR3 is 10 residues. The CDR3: CAGGRTTQYF. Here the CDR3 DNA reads TGTGCCGGTGGACGGACGACCCAGTACTTC.

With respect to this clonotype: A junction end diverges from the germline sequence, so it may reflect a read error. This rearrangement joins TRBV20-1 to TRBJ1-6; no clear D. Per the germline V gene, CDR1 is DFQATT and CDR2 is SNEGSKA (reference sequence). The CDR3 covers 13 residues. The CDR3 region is CSARGLIGSPLHF. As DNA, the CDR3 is TGCAGTGCCAGAGGGTTAATAGGTTCACCCCTCCACTTT.

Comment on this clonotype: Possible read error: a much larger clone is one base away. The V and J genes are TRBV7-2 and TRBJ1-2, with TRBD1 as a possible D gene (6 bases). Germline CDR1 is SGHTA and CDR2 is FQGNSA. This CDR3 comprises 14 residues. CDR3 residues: CASSQVGQPHGYTF. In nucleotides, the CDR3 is TGCGCCAGCAGCCAAGTAGGACAGCCCCATGGCTACACCTTC.

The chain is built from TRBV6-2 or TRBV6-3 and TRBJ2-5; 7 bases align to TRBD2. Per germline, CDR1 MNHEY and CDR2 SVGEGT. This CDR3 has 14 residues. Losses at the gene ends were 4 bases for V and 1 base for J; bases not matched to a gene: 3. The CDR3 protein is CASSSTSAQETQYF. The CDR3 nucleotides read TGTGCCAGCAGTTCAACTAGCGCCCAAGAGACCCAGTACTTC.

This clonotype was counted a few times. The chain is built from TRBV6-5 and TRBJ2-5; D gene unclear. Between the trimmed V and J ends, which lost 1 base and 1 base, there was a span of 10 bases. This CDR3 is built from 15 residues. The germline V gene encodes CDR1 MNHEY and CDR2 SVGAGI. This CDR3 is CASSYYGLAQETQYF. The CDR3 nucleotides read TGTGCCAGCAGTTACTACGGATTGGCCCAAGAGACCCAGTACTTC.

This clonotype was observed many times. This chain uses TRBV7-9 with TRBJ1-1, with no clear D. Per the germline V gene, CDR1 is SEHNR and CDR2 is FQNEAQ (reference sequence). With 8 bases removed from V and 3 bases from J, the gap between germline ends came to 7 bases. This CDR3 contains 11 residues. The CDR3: CASSPDTEAFF. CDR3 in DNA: TGTGCCAGCTCGCCGGACACTGAAGCTTTCTTT.

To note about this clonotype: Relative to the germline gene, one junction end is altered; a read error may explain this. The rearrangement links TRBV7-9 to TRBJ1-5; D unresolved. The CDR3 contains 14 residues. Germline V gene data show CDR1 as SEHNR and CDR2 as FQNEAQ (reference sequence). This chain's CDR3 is CASSLGPSNQLQHF. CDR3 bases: TGTGCCAGCAGCTTAGGGCCGAGCAATCAGCTCCAGCATTTT.

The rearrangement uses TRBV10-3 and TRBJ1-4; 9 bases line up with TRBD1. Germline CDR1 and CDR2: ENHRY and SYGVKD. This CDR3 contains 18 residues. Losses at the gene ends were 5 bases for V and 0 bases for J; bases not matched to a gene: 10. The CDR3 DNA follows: TGTGCCATCAGTCCGGACAGGGGATACTCGGCAACTAATGAAAAACTGTTTTTT. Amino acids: CAISPDRGYSATNEKLFF.

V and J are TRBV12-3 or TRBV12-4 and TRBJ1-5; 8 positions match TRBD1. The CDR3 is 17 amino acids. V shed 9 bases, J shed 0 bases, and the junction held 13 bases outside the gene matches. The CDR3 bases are TGTGCCAGTGCACTCGACAGGGGTCCCACTAGCAATCAGCCCCAGCATTTT. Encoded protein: CASALDRGPTSNQPQHF.

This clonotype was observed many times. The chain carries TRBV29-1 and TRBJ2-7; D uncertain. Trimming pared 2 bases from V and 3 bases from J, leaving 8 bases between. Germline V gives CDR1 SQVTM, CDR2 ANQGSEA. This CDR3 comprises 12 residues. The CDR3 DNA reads TGCAGCGTTGAAAGCTCGGACTACGAGCAGTACTTC. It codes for CSVESSDYEQYF.

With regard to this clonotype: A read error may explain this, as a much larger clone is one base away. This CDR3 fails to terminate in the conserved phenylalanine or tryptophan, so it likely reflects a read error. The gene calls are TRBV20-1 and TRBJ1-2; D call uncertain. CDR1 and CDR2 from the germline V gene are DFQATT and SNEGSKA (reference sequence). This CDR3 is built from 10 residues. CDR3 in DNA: TGCAGGCCTATGATGGGTGGCTACACCCTC. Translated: CRPMMGGYTL.

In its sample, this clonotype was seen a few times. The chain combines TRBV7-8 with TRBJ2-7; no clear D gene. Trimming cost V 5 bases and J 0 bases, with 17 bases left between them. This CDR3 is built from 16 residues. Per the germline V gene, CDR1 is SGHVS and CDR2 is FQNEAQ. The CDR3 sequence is CASSPTGFSSSYEQYF. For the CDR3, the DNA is TGTGCCAGCAGCCCAACTGGGTTTAGTAGCTCCTACGAGCAGTACTTC.

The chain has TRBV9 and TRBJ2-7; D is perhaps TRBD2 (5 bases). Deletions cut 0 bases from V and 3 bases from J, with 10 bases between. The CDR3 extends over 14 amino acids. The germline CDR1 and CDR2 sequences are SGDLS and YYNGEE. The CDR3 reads CASSVGGLNYEQYF. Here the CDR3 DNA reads TGTGCCAGCAGCGTAGGAGGACTTAACTACGAGCAGTACTTC.

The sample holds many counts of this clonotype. CDR3 region: CSVAPSGGASTGELFF. As DNA, the CDR3 is TGCAGCGTTGCCCCTAGCGGGGGGGCCTCGACCGGGGAGCTGTTTTTT. This rearrangement joins TRBV29-1 to TRBJ2-2; 12 bases align to TRBD2. From germline, CDR1 is SQVTM and CDR2 ANQGSEA. V was clipped by 4 bases and J by 5 bases; unmatched bases: 8. The CDR3 sequence is 16 residues long.

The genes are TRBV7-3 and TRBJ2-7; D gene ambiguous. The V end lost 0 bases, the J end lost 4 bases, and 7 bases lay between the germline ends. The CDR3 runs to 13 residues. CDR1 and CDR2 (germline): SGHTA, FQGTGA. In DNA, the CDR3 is TGTGCCAGCAGCTTAACCCACGGGTACGAGCAGTACTTC. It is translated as CASSLTHGYEQYF. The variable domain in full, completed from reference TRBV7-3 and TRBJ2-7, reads GAGVSQTPSNKVTEKGKYVELRCDPISGHTALYWYRQSLGQGPEFLIYFQGTGAADDSGLPNDRFFAVRPEGSVSTLKIQRTERGDSAVYLCASSLTHGYEQYFGPGTRLTVT.

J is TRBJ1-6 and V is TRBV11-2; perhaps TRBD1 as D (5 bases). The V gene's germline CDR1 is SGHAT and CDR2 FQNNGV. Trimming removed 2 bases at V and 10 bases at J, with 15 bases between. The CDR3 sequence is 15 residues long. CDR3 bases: TGTGCCAGCAGCTTACATGCAGGGAGAAAATCACCCCTCCACTTT. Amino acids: CASSLHAGRKSPLHF.

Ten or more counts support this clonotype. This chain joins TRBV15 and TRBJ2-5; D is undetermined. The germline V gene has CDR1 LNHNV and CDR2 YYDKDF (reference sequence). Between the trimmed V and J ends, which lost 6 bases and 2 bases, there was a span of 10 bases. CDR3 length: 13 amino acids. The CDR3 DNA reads TGTGCCACCAGAGGGTTTGGGCAAGAGACCCAGTACTTC. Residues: CATRGFGQETQYF.

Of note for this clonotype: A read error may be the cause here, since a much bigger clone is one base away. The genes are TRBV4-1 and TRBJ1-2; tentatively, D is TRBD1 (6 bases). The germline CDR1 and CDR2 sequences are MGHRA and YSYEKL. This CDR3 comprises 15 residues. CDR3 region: CASSQDPGAAYGHTF. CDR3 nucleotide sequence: TGCGCCAGCAGCCAAGATCCGGGGGCCGCTTATGGCCACACCTTC.

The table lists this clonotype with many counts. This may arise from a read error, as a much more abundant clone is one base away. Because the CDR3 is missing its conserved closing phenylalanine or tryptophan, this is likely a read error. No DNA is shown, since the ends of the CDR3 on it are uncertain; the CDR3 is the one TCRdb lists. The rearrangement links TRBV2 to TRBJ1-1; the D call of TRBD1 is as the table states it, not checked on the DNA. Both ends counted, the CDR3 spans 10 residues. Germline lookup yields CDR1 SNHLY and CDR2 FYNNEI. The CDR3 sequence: CAGSPGPGLL.

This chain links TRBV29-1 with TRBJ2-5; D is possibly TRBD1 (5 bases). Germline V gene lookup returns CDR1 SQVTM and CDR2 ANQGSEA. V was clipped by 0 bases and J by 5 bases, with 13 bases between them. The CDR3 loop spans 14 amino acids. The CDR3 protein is CSVEDGAGLETQYF. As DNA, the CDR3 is TGCAGCGTTGAAGATGGGGCAGGCTTGGAGACCCAGTACTTC. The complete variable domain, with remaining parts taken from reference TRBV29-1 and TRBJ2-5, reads SAVISQKPSRDICQRGTSLTIQCQVDSQVTMMFWYRQQPGQSLTLIATANQGSEATYESGFVIDKFPISRPNLTFSTLTVSNMSPEDSSIYLCSVEDGAGLETQYFGPGTRLLVL.

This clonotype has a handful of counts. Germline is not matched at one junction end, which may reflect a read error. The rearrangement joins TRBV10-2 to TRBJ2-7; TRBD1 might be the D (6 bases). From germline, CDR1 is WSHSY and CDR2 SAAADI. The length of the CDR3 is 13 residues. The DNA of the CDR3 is TGTGCCAGCTCCCCACAGGGTACCCACGAGCAGTACTTC. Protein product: CASSPQGTHEQYF.

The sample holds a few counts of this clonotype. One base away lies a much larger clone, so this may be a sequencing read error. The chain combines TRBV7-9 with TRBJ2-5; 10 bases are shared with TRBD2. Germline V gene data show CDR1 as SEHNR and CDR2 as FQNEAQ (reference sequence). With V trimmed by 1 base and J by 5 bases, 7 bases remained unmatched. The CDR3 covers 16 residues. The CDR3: CASSLVTGLAKETQYF. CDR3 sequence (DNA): TGTGCCAGCAGCTTAGTCACGGGACTAGCGAAGGAGACCCAGTACTTC. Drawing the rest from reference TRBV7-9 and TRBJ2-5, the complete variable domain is DTGVSQNPRHKITKRGQNVTFRCDPISEHNRLYWYRQTLGQGPEFLTYFQNEAQLEKSRLLSDRFSAERPKGSFSTLEIQRTEQGDSAMYLCASSLVTGLAKETQYFGPGTRLLVL.

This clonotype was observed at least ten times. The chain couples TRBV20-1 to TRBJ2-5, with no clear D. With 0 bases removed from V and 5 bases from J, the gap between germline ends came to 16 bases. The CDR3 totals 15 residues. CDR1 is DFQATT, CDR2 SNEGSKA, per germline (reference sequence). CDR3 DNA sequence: TGCAGTGCTAGAGAACGATCCCGTCCGAGGGAGACCCAGTACTTC. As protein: CSARERSRPRETQYF.

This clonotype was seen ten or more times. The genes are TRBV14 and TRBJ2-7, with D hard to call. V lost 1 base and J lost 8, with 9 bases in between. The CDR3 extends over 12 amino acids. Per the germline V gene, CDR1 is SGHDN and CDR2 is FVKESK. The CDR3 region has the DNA TGTGCCAGCAGCCAAGGATCCCTGAAGCAGTACTTC. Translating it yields CASSQGSLKQYF.